This record covers a single T cell receptor (beta chain). After removal of 4 bases from V and 7 bases from J, the junction contained 5 bases not matched to a gene. The germline gives CDR1 SGHTA, CDR2 FQGNSA. The CDR3 totals 16 residues. This sample was included in a study of blood T cell repertoires in COVID-19. This table comes from immunoSEQ multiplex PCR, and its TCRdb copy is limited to in-frame clones, with some not included. The table records approximately 220,000 clones, about 83% of them present only once. Sequencing was carried out using PBMCs or T cells enriched from blood (not recorded which). The chain carries TRBV7-2 and TRBJ2-1; 15 bases fit TRBD2. This clonotype originated in a woman in her thirties or forties who had recovered from COVID-19. CDR3 DNA sequence: TGTGCCAGCAGCTACGCCGGGACTAGCGGGAGGAATGAGCAGTTCTTC. It yields the protein CASSYAGTSGRNEQFF.